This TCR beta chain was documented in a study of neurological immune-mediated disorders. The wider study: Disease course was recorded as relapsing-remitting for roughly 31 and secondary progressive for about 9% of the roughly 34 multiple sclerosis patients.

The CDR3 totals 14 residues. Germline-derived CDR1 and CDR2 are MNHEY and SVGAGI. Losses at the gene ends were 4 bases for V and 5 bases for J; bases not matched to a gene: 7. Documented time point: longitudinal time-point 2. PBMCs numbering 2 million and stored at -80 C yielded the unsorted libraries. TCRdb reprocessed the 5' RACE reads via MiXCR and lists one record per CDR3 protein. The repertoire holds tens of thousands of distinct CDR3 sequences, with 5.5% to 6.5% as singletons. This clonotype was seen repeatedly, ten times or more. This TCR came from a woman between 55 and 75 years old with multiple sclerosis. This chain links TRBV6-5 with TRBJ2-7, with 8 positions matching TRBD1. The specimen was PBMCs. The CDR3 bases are TGTGCCAGCAGTTTGCGGACAGGGTATAACGAGCAGTACTTC. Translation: CASSLRTGYNEQYF.